One T cell receptor beta chain is described in this entry. Its specificity is unknown. The V gene lost 5 bases and the J gene lost 7 bases, with 16 bases spanning the gap. The CDR3 spans 14 residues. Germline-derived CDR1 and CDR2 are SGHTA and FQGTGA. The repertoire was sequenced with immunoSEQ multiplex PCR; TCRdb's copy has only in-frame clones and lacks some. The table records about 63,000 clones, roughly 94% of them present only once. The sample is drawn from a study of cytomegalovirus exposure and HLA in healthy donors. Background on the study: The roughly 130 validation repertoires, a later analysis reported, used the same platform as the approximately 670 repertoires from the first cohort. General study results and limits: Both high specificity and high sensitivity reportedly marked the classifier's diagnosis of cytomegalovirus status. There were some 150 TCR beta chains listed as cytomegalovirus-associated. TCR sequences were mostly rare, though some public TCRs occurred in many donors.

The sequencing input was PBMCs. The gene calls are TRBV7-3 and TRBJ2-3; tentatively, D is TRBD1 (5 bases). The sequence derives from a woman aged 18-29 years in good health and CMV-seropositive. The CDR3 nucleotides read TGTGCCAGCAGCCAACGGCAGGGAATTCATACGCAGTATTTT. Amino acid sequence: CASSQRQGIHTQYF.